These 21 T cell receptor beta chains originate from one sample sequenced in a study of technical replicates of blood from a few donors. Produced via immunoSEQ multiplex PCR; TCRdb's table is partial and in-frame only. The table has about 12,000 clones, 85% to 95% seen once. Material: PBMCs. These receptors came from a human donor in good health.

This chain links TRBV4-2 with TRBJ2-3; D is possibly TRBD1 (7 bases). Germline V lookup: CDR1 LGHNA, CDR2 YNFKEQ. There are 15 residues in the CDR3. V was trimmed by 0 bases and J by 5 bases, leaving 12 bases between them. CDR3 loop: CASSQDGTAGDTQYF. The DNA for the CDR3 is TGTGCCAGCAGCCAAGATGGGACAGCGGGAGATACGCAGTATTTT.

V gene TRBV27 combines with J gene TRBJ2-1; 7 bases line up with TRBD1. V dropped 6 bases and J dropped 7; count of bases not matched to a gene: 12. CDR1 MNHEY and CDR2 SMNVEV come from the germline V gene (reference sequence). The CDR3 contains 15 residues. CDR3 in DNA: TGTGCCAGCAGAAAACCGGGACAGCCTTCTAATGAGCAGTTCTTC. Translation: CASRKPGQPSNEQFF.

This chain links TRBV4-1 with TRBJ1-1; no reliable D call. CDR3 length: 15 amino acids. Germline lookup yields CDR1 MGHRA and CDR2 YSYEKL. V was shortened by 0 bases and J by 1 base, with 9 bases between the two germline ends. CDR3 amino acids: CASSQEAGRNTEAFF. In nucleotides, the CDR3 is TGCGCCAGCAGCCAAGAGGCAGGCAGGAACACTGAAGCTTTCTTT.

This chain uses TRBV30 with TRBJ1-4, with a possible D match to TRBD1 (6 bases). V gave up 3 bases and J gave up 5 bases, with 10 bases separating them. There are 13 residues in the CDR3. Germline V lookup: CDR1 GTSNPN, CDR2 SVGIG (reference sequence). CDR3 region: CAWRRGQNEKLFF. Written as DNA, the CDR3 is TGTGCCTGGAGGAGAGGACAGAATGAAAAACTGTTTTTT.

The chain is built from TRBV2 and TRBJ2-2; 11 nucleotides align to TRBD1. V was clipped by 7 bases and J by 5 bases; unmatched bases: 3. The CDR3 covers 14 residues. Per the germline V gene, CDR1 is SNHLY and CDR2 is FYNNEI. The CDR3 bases are TGTGCCAGCACTAGGGACAGGGGGACCGGGGAGCTGTTTTTT. It translates to CASTRDRGTGELFF.

The chain uses TRBV27 and TRBJ1-1, with D perhaps TRBD1 (6 bases). CDR1 and CDR2 from the germline V gene are MNHEY and SMNVEV (reference sequence). The V end lost 4 bases, the J end lost 0 bases, and 6 bases lay between the germline ends. This CDR3 spans 13 amino acids. The CDR3 is CASSYRVNTEAFF. CDR3 DNA: TGTGCCAGCAGTTACAGGGTGAACACTGAAGCTTTCTTT.

This clone appeared once. This sequence joins TRBV6-5 and TRBJ1-3, with TRBD1 matching over 10 bases. The CDR3 spans 14 residues. Germline-derived CDR1 and CDR2 are MNHEY and SVGAGI. V was pared by 6 bases and J by 4 bases, with 3 bases of the junction left unmatched. The CDR3 is CASRRQGAGNTIYF. The CDR3 nucleotides are TGTGCCAGCAGAAGACAGGGGGCCGGAAACACCATATATTTT.

This chain joins TRBV7-9 and TRBJ2-7, with a possible D match to TRBD1 (5 bases). Germline V CDR1 and CDR2: SEHNR, FQNEAQ (reference sequence). V was pared by 2 bases and J by 0 bases, with 20 bases between. This CDR3 has 18 amino acids. The CDR3 here is CASSLRKFIRQISYEQYF. The DNA of the CDR3 is TGTGCCAGCAGCTTACGCAAATTCATCCGACAGATCTCCTACGAGCAGTACTTC.

V gene TRBV11-2 combines with J gene TRBJ1-1; D is perhaps TRBD1 (6 bases). CDR1 and CDR2 from the germline V gene are SGHAT and FQNNGV. V was trimmed by 6 bases and J by 6 bases, leaving 14 bases between them. The CDR3 is 13 residues long. In DNA, the CDR3 is TGTGCCAGCAGGTCGACAGGAGTCCCTGAAGCTTTCTTT. Translated: CASRSTGVPEAFF.

The genes are TRBV27 and TRBJ2-3, with 7 bases identical to TRBD1. The CDR3 has 12 residues. The trim removed 4 bases at V and 14 bases at J, leaving 9 bases unmatched. Germline lookup yields CDR1 MNHEY and CDR2 SMNVEV (reference sequence). The CDR3, as DNA: TGTGCCAGCAGTTCTCAGACAGGGCGATCGTATTTT. Its protein product is CASSSQTGRSYF.

This clone was seen a single time. The CDR3 is CAIRGQTLNTEAFF. DNA for the CDR3: TGTGCCATCAGGGGACAGACACTGAACACTGAAGCTTTCTTT. The genes are TRBV10-3 and TRBJ1-1; 7 bases map to TRBD1. The germline V gene encodes CDR1 ENHRY and CDR2 SYGVKD. V gave up 6 bases and J gave up 0 bases; unmatched junction bases: 4. The CDR3 is 14 residues long.

The rearrangement uses TRBV28 and TRBJ2-3, with TRBD2 identical over 10 bases. V lost 2 bases and J lost 3; bases outside the gene matches: 5. Germline values: CDR1 MDHEN, CDR2 SYDVKM. The CDR3 sequence is 16 residues long. The CDR3 DNA sequence: TGTGCCAGCAGTTTAGTTACTAGCGGGAAAACAGATACGCAGTATTTT. It is translated as CASSLVTSGKTDTQYF.

The chain uses TRBV2 and TRBJ2-3, with TRBD2 identical over 14 bases. Germline lookup yields CDR1 SNHLY and CDR2 FYNNEI. The J segment lost 4 bases and the V segment lost 8 bases, leaving 5 bases of the junction unmatched. The CDR3 is 15 amino acids. CDR3 sequence reads: CASLRTSGRSDTQYF. Here the CDR3 DNA reads TGTGCCAGCCTAAGGACTAGCGGGAGGTCAGATACGCAGTATTTT.

This rearrangement joins TRBV5-1 to TRBJ2-5; 7 bases match TRBD1. CDR3 length: 14 residues. The ends lost 1 base at V and 5 bases at J; junction bases unmatched: 5. CDR1 and CDR2 from the germline V gene are SGHRS and YFSETQ. CDR3 sequence (DNA): TGCGCCAGCAGCTTGAACCGGGACAGCGAGACCCAGTACTTC. Translation: CASSLNRDSETQYF.

The V gene is TRBV15, the J gene TRBJ2-5; maybe TRBD1 (6 bases). The CDR3 loop spans 14 amino acids. Germline-derived CDR1 and CDR2 are LNHNV and YYDKDF (reference sequence). V was cut by 0 bases and J by 2 bases, with 7 bases left in between. For the CDR3, the DNA is TGTGCCACCAGCAGAGACAGGGGTCAAGAGACCCAGTACTTC. It translates to CATSRDRGQETQYF.

The chain is built from TRBV6-1 and TRBJ2-7; tentative D call: TRBD1 (5 bases). Trimming shortened V by 2 bases and J by 1 base, and 12 bases separated the two germline ends. Germline loops: CDR1 MNHNS, CDR2 SASEGT. CDR3 length: 15 residues. The CDR3 here is CASSEFQGTSYEQYF. The CDR3 DNA reads as TGTGCCAGCAGTGAATTCCAGGGAACGTCCTACGAGCAGTACTTC.

V gene TRBV28 combines with J gene TRBJ1-5; perhaps TRBD1 as D (5 bases). Germline V CDR1 and CDR2: MDHEN, SYDVKM. V lost 7 bases and J lost 4, with 17 bases in between. There are 15 residues in the CDR3. CDR3 amino acids: CASTRNAGPNQPQHF. DNA for the CDR3: TGTGCCAGCACCCGAAACGCAGGGCCGAATCAGCCCCAGCATTTT.

The chain has TRBV15 and TRBJ1-5; weak D call: TRBD1 (5 bases). The length of the CDR3 is 16 residues. Germline lookup yields CDR1 LNHNV and CDR2 YYDKDF (reference sequence). Trimming left V 0 bases short and J 5 bases short, with 14 bases between. CDR3 in DNA: TGTGCCACCAGCAGAGATCCGGGGGAGGGGCATCAGCCCCAGCATTTT. Encoded protein: CATSRDPGEGHQPQHF.

V gene TRBV30 combines with J gene TRBJ2-1, with TRBD2 identical over 9 bases. Per germline, CDR1 GTSNPN and CDR2 SVGIG (reference sequence). V gave up 3 bases and J gave up 3 bases; unmatched junction bases: 6. The CDR3 runs 15 residues. The CDR3: CAWSSGTSLYNEQFF. The CDR3 DNA reads as TGTGCCTGGAGCTCCGGGACTAGCCTCTACAATGAGCAGTTCTTC.

V gene TRBV28 combines with J gene TRBJ2-6, with D possibly TRBD1 on 6 matching bases. V was trimmed by 6 bases and J by 2 bases, leaving 14 bases between them. The CDR3 has 16 residues. Germline CDR1 MDHEN, CDR2 SYDVKM. CDR3 sequence (DNA): TGTGCCAGCAGGACGGACAGTCTTGCTGGGGCCAACGTCCTGACTTTC. It is translated as CASRTDSLAGANVLTF.

This clone was picked up one time. V is TRBV10-2 and J is TRBJ1-1; D is uncertain. From germline, CDR1 is WSHSY and CDR2 SAAADI. The CDR3 is 14 amino acids. V shed 7 bases and J shed 4 bases, with 16 bases lying between them. CDR3 sequence: CASTAIAEGTEAFF. The CDR3 DNA is TGCGCCAGCACCGCAATAGCTGAGGGCACTGAAGCTTTCTTT.